The 15 T cell receptor beta chains listed next were all sequenced from one sample in a study of Graves' ophthalmopathy and Graves' hyperthyroidism. Amplification of the TCR beta CDR3 regions used RNA transcripts (as template). HTBI-primed RT-PCR formed the first round, and a multiplex PCR formed the second. TCRdb reprocessed the multiplex PCR reads with MiXCR, giving one entry per CDR3 protein. Among hundreds of thousands of distinct CDR3 sequences, around a fifth were seen once, and the ten largest hold roughly 3%. Sequenced sample: peripheral blood. The receptors originated from a woman aged 18-35 years with stable Graves' hyperthyroidism.

This clonotype was recorded at least ten times. This chain joins TRBV7-2 and TRBJ2-5; 9 bases line up with TRBD2. The CDR3 covers 14 residues. V gave up 0 bases and J gave up 8 bases; unmatched junction bases: 4. CDR1 SGHTA and CDR2 FQGNSA come from the germline V gene. CDR3 nucleotide sequence: TGTGCCAGCAGCTTAGCTGGGCGGGGGGGCACCCAGTACTTC. Protein sequence: CASSLAGRGGTQYF.

This clonotype was counted many times. CDR3 DNA: TGTGCCACGACAGGGGTGCCTAACTATGGCTACACCTTC. Translating it yields CATTGVPNYGYTF. The chain links TRBV19 to TRBJ1-2; 8 nucleotides agree with TRBD1. The CDR3 extends over 13 amino acids. The junction had 4 bases not matched to a gene; V was cut back by 10 bases and J by 0 bases. Per the germline V gene, CDR1 is LNHDA and CDR2 is SQIVND (reference sequence). The full variable domain, completed using reference TRBV19 and TRBJ1-2, is DGGITQSPKYLFRKEGQNVTLSCEQNLNHDAMYWYRQDPGQGLRLIYYSQIVNDFQKGDIAEGYSVSREKKESFPLTVTSAQKNPTAFYLCATTGVPNYGYTFGSGTRLTVV.

There are many counts of this clonotype. This chain uses TRBV11-2 with TRBJ1-2, with TRBD1 matching 10 bases. V shed 3 bases and J 4 bases; nucleotides not matched to a gene: 8. The CDR3 spans 16 residues. CDR1 and CDR2 from the germline V gene are SGHAT and FQNNGV. The CDR3 loop is CASSLQSGTGVYGYTF. CDR3 nucleotides: TGTGCCAGCAGCTTGCAGTCCGGGACAGGGGTCTATGGCTACACCTTC.

This clonotype was detected only a few times. The J gene is TRBJ2-5, the V gene TRBV11-2; TRBD2 might be the D (6 bases). The CDR3 runs to 15 residues. V lost 3 bases and J 5 bases, leaving 16 bases between the germline ends. The V gene's germline CDR1 is SGHAT and CDR2 FQNNGV. Written as DNA, the CDR3 is TGTGCCAGCAGCTTGGGGACGGGAGTCGGGGAGACCCAGTACTTC. As protein: CASSLGTGVGETQYF.

There are many counts of this clonotype. The rearrangement uses TRBV6-2 or TRBV6-3 and TRBJ2-7; no clear D gene. This CDR3 has 16 residues. Trimming took off 7 bases at V and 2 bases at J, with 21 bases between the two ends. Per germline, CDR1 MNHEY and CDR2 SVGEGT. CDR3 DNA: TGTGCCAGCACGAGTGGGTCGAGGAGCGACGCCTACGAGCAGTACTTC. Amino acids: CASTSGSRSDAYEQYF.

This clonotype showed up many times. J is TRBJ2-5 and V is TRBV28; D is unclear. Germline CDR1 and CDR2: MDHEN and SYDVKM. Trimming left V 1 base short and J 11 bases short, with 17 bases between. CDR3 length: 14 amino acids. CDR3 in amino acids: CASSLLVADSYQYF. CDR3 nucleotides: TGTGCCAGCAGTTTATTGGTGGCAGACTCGTATCAGTACTTC.

The sample holds many counts of this clonotype. The V and J genes are TRBV7-8 and TRBJ1-5, with D perhaps TRBD1 (5 bases). Germline V CDR1 and CDR2: SGHVS, FQNEAQ. Trimming removed 1 base at V and 4 bases at J, with 11 bases between. This CDR3 region has 15 residues. The CDR3 DNA is TGTGCCAGCAGCTTAGGGTGGGACCGAAATCAGCCCCAGCATTTT. It encodes CASSLGWDRNQPQHF. Complete variable domain (other parts from reference TRBV7-8 and TRBJ1-5): GAGVSQSPRYKVAKRGQDVALRCDPISGHVSLFWYQQALGQGPEFLTYFQNEAQLDKSGLPSDRFFAERPEGSVSTLKIQRTQQEDSAVYLCASSLGWDRNQPQHFGDGTRLSIL.

The V gene is TRBV12-5, the J gene TRBJ2-5; a weak D match, TRBD2 (7 bases). V lost 0 bases and J 0 bases, leaving 11 bases between the germline ends. Germline-derived CDR1 and CDR2 are LGHNT and FRNRAP. This CDR3 is 16 amino acids long. Here the CDR3 reads CASGLVRGAYQETQYF. As DNA, the CDR3 is TGTGCTAGTGGTTTGGTACGGGGGGCCTACCAAGAGACCCAGTACTTC.

Many counts were recorded for this clonotype. J is TRBJ1-1 and V is TRBV12-3 or TRBV12-4; D gene ambiguous. The CDR3 extends over 15 amino acids. V shed 0 bases and J shed 1 base, with 9 bases lying between them. The CDR3 bases are TGTGCCAGCAGTTTAGCGCTGGATAGGAACACTGAAGCTTTCTTT. Protein product: CASSLALDRNTEAFF.

This clonotype was counted ten times or more. The chain recombines TRBV10-2 with TRBJ1-5; unclear D gene. Per germline, CDR1 WSHSY and CDR2 SAAADI. V dropped 4 bases and J dropped 8 bases, with 12 bases sitting between them. The CDR3 contains 13 residues. For the CDR3, the DNA is TGCGCCAGCAGTGGGGTGGCGGGTGAGCCCCAGCATTTT. This codes for CASSGVAGEPQHF.

The J gene is TRBJ2-7, the V gene TRBV28, with 10 nucleotides matching TRBD1. CDR1 MDHEN and CDR2 SYDVKM come from the germline V gene. This CDR3 is 15 amino acids long. J was trimmed by 5 bases and V by 4 bases; bases with no gene match: 8. In DNA form, the CDR3 reads TGTGCCAGCAGTTCCCTGGGACAGGGGTTCGACGAGCAGTACTTC. Its protein product is CASSSLGQGFDEQYF.

This clonotype was seen repeatedly, ten times or more. The chain employs TRBV6-5 and TRBJ2-7; 8 bases map to TRBD2. The CDR3 has 16 amino acids. V shed 6 bases, J shed 5 bases, and the junction held 15 bases outside the gene matches. The germline CDR1 and CDR2 sequences are MNHEY and SVGAGI. The CDR3 DNA follows: TGTGCCAGCAGGACCACGGGACTAGGAAAGGTCAACGAGCAGTACTTC. Translating it yields CASRTTGLGKVNEQYF.

The chain is built from TRBV6-1 and TRBJ2-5; D gene ambiguous. The CDR3 consists of 13 residues. Trimming took off 4 bases at V and 5 bases at J, with 11 bases between the two ends. Germline-derived CDR1 and CDR2 are MNHNS and SASEGT. The CDR3: CASSVRLLETQYF. CDR3 nucleotides: TGTGCCAGCAGTGTTCGGTTGCTGGAGACCCAGTACTTC.

This clonotype was seen many times. V gene TRBV6-5 combines with J gene TRBJ2-5; D is uncertain. The germline V and J ends were trimmed by 0 bases and 4 bases, with 6 bases remaining between them. Germline CDR1 is MNHEY and CDR2 is SVGAGI. The CDR3 loop spans 13 amino acids. Here the CDR3 reads CASSYSHRETQYF. In nucleotides, the CDR3 is TGTGCCAGCAGTTACTCTCACAGAGAGACCCAGTACTTC.

The rearrangement links TRBV30 to TRBJ2-5, with D unclear. V lost 1 base and J lost 5, with 5 bases in between. Germline V gives CDR1 GTSNPN, CDR2 SVGIG (reference sequence). This CDR3 is 11 amino acids long. CDR3 nucleotides: TGTGCCTGGAGTGGTGTGGAGACCCAGTACTTC. Translating it yields CAWSGVETQYF.